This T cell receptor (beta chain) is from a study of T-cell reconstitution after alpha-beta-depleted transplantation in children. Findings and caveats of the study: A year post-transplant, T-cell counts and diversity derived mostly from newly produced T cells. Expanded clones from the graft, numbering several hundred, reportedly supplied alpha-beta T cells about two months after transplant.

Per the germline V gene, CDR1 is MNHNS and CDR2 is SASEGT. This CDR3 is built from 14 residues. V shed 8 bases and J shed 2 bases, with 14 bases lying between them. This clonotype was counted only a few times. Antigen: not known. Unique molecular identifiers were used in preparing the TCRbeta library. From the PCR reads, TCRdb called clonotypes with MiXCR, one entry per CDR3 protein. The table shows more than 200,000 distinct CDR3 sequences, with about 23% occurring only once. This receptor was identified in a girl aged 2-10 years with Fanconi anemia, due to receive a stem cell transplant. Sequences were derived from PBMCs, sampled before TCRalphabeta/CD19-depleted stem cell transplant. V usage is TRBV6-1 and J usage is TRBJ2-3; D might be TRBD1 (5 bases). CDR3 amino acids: CASGAADSTDTQYF. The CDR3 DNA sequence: TGTGCCAGCGGGGCGGCAGATTCCACAGATACGCAGTATTTT.